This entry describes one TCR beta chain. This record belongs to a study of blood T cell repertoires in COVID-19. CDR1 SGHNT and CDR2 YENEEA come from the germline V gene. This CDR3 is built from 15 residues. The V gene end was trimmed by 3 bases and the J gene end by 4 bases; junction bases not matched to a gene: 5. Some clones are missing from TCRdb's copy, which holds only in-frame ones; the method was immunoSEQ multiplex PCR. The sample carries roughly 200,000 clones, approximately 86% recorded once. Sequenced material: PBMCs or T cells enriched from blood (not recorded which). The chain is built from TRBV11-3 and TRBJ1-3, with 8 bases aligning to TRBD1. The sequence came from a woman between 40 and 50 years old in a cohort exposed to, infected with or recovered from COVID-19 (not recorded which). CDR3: CASSFRTGLGNTIYF. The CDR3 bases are TGTGCCAGCAGCTTCCGGACAGGGTTAGGAAACACCATATATTTT.